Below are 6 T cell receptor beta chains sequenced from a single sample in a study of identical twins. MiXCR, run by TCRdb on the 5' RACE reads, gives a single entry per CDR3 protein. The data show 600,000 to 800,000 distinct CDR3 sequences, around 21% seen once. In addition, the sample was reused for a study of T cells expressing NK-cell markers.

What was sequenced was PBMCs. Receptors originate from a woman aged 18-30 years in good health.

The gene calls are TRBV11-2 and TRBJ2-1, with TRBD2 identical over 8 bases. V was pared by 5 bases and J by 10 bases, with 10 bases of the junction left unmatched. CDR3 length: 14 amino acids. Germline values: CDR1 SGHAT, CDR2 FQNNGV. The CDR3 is CASSRGGQRSEQFF. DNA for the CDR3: TGTGCCAGCAGCCGGGGGGGGCAGCGATCCGAGCAGTTCTTC.

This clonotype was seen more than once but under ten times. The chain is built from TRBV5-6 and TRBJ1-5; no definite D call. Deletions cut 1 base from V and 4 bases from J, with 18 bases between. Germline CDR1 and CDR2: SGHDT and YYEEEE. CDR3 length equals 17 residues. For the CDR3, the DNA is TGTGCCAGCAGCTTGAGGACCCATGGACGGATTAATCAGCCCCAGCATTTT. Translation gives CASSLRTHGRINQPQHF. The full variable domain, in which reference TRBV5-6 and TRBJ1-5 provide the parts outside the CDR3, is DAGVTQSPTHLIKTRGQQVTLRCSPKSGHDTVSWYQQALGQGPQFIFQYYEEEERQRGNFPDRFSGHQFPNYSSELNVNALLLGDSALYLCASSLRTHGRINQPQHFGDGTRLSIL.

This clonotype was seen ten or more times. CDR3 protein: CASSLSGGLRDTQYF. The CDR3 DNA reads TGTGCCAGCAGCCTCTCCGGGGGTCTGCGAGATACGCAGTATTTT. This chain joins TRBV3-1 and TRBJ2-3; possible D gene TRBD2, 6 bases. The V gene lost 4 bases and the J gene lost 5 bases, with 16 bases spanning the gap. The germline CDR1 and CDR2 sequences are LGHDT and YNNKEL (reference sequence). The CDR3 totals 15 residues.

CDR3 residues: CASSGAITDEQFF. Written as DNA, the CDR3 is TGTGCCAGCAGTGGGGCCATTACCGATGAGCAGTTCTTC. V and J are TRBV2 and TRBJ2-1; D gene unclear. The ends were cut back, 4 bases at V and 8 bases at J, with 12 bases in the middle. The length of the CDR3 is 13 residues. Looked up from germline, CDR1 is SNHLY and CDR2 is FYNNEI.

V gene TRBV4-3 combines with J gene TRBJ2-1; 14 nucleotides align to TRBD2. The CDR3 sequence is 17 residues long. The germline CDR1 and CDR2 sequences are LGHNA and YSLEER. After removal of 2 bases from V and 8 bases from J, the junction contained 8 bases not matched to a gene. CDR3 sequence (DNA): TGCGCCAGCAGCCAATTTCCGGGACTAGCGGGAGATGATGAGCAGTTCTTC. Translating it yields CASSQFPGLAGDDEQFF.

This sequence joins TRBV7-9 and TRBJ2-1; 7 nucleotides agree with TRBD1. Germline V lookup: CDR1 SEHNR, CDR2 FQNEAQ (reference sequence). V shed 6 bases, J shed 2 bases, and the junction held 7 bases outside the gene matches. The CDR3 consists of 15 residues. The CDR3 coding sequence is TGTGCCAGCAGAGGAGACAGGGCGCCCTACAATGAGCAGTTCTTC. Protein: CASRGDRAPYNEQFF.